This T cell receptor (beta chain) came from a study of technical replicates of blood from a few donors. Germline CDR1 SGHTA, CDR2 FQGNSA. Trimming removed 1 base from V and 4 bases from J, with 10 bases in between. The CDR3 length is 14 residues. This table comes from immunoSEQ multiplex PCR, and its TCRdb copy is limited to in-frame clones, with some not included. The data contain tens of thousands of clones, around nine tenths of them singletons. Sequencing was performed on PBMCs. The gene calls are TRBV7-2 and TRBJ1-1, with D tentatively TRBD1 (5 bases). The receptor comes from a human donor in good health. Some clones in this sample may be carry-over from other donors' samples. DNA for the CDR3: TGTGCCAGCAGCTTAGGTTCAGGGATCACTGAAGCTTTCTTT. Protein product: CASSLGSGITEAFF.